Listed below are T cell receptor beta chains from one sample, sequenced in a study of blood T cell repertoires in COVID-19. The assay was immunoSEQ multiplex PCR, and TCRdb's table has in-frame clones only and misses some. This repertoire shows roughly 52,000 clones, 89% found once; its top ten account for over 15%. Input material: peripheral blood. Source of these receptors: a human donor in a cohort sampled during active COVID-19. Each CDR3 is given without its conserved first and last residue. The D gene is left open where the match is weak.

v_gene: TRBV4-2
d_gene: NA
j_gene: TRBJ1-4
CDR3aa: ASSQSPGSSTNEKLF

v_gene: TRBV7-9
d_gene: TRBD1
j_gene: TRBJ1-4
CDR3aa: ASSLGTGGNEKLF

v_gene: TRBV10-1
d_gene: NA
j_gene: TRBJ1-6
CDR3aa: ASHCRGVSYNSPLH

v_gene: TRBV27
d_gene: TRBD1
j_gene: TRBJ2-7
CDR3aa: ASGTGGYEQY

v_gene: TRBV11-2
d_gene: NA
j_gene: TRBJ1-2
CDR3aa: ASSLPGGQTSYGYT

v_gene: TRBV4-3
d_gene: TRBD2
j_gene: TRBJ2-1
CDR3aa: ASSGAGEDEQF

v_gene: TRBV19
d_gene: NA
j_gene: TRBJ1-2
CDR3aa: ASQQANYGYT

v_gene: TRBV11-3
d_gene: TRBD1
j_gene: TRBJ2-5
CDR3aa: ASSPAGTDQETQY

v_gene: TRBV7-6
d_gene: NA
j_gene: TRBJ1-6
CDR3aa: ASSLGQGSSPLH

v_gene: TRBV19
d_gene: TRBD1
j_gene: TRBJ1-2
CDR3aa: ASSIAADRPGGYT

v_gene: TRBV6-5
d_gene: NA
j_gene: TRBJ2-2
CDR3aa: ASTEPGVRGGELF

v_gene: TRBV7-9
d_gene: NA
j_gene: TRBJ1-5
CDR3aa: ASSLGQATQPQH

v_gene: TRBV4-2
d_gene: NA
j_gene: TRBJ1-5
CDR3aa: ASSQWAGEGQPQH

v_gene: TRBV3-1/TRBV3-2
d_gene: TRBD1
j_gene: TRBJ2-3
CDR3aa: ASSRGTEIRLTDTQY

v_gene: TRBV5-6
d_gene: NA
j_gene: TRBJ1-5
CDR3aa: ASSLGPLSNQPQH

v_gene: TRBV29-1
d_gene: NA
j_gene: TRBJ1-5
CDR3aa: SVGGGVGQPQH

v_gene: TRBV3-1/TRBV3-2
d_gene: NA
j_gene: TRBJ1-2
CDR3aa: ASSPRGANYGYT

v_gene: TRBV10-3
d_gene: TRBD1
j_gene: TRBJ2-5
CDR3aa: AISEGGQQETQY

v_gene: TRBV9
d_gene: TRBD1
j_gene: TRBJ1-2
CDR3aa: ASSDGQGRGYGYT

v_gene: TRBV5-4
d_gene: TRBD2
j_gene: TRBJ2-1
CDR3aa: ASSLAGTSGGAKEQF

v_gene: TRBV10-3
d_gene: NA
j_gene: TRBJ1-1
CDR3aa: AIKPGQNTEAF

v_gene: TRBV6-6
d_gene: NA
j_gene: TRBJ1-2
CDR3aa: ASSYSAVSNYGYT

v_gene: TRBV4-3
d_gene: NA
j_gene: TRBJ2-2
CDR3aa: ASSQDWQGLTGELF

v_gene: TRBV3-1/TRBV3-2
d_gene: TRBD1
j_gene: TRBJ1-5
CDR3aa: ASSQRQGENQPQH

v_gene: TRBV6-6
d_gene: TRBD2
j_gene: TRBJ2-5
CDR3aa: ASRERERGGLETQY

v_gene: TRBV5-1
d_gene: TRBD1
j_gene: TRBJ1-1
CDR3aa: ASSLRDRGPVTEAF

v_gene: TRBV14
d_gene: NA
j_gene: TRBJ1-1
CDR3aa: ASSRGGNTEAF

v_gene: TRBV7-2
d_gene: TRBD1
j_gene: TRBJ2-7
CDR3aa: ASSLRTGGMYEQY

v_gene: TRBV6-6
d_gene: TRBD1
j_gene: TRBJ2-3
CDR3aa: ASSYHPGQGTDTQY

v_gene: TRBV6-6
d_gene: NA
j_gene: TRBJ1-3
CDR3aa: ASSYSGQGNTIY

v_gene: TRBV18
d_gene: NA
j_gene: TRBJ1-3
CDR3aa: ATLPGGSGNTIY

v_gene: TRBV4-3
d_gene: TRBD2
j_gene: TRBJ2-7
CDR3aa: ASSQKSAGGWYEQY

v_gene: TRBV6-2/TRBV6-3
d_gene: NA
j_gene: TRBJ2-3
CDR3aa: ASSAPGRDLGRGTDTQY

v_gene: TRBV15
d_gene: TRBD1
j_gene: TRBJ1-2
CDR3aa: ATSRTQGAGGYT

v_gene: TRBV30
d_gene: NA
j_gene: TRBJ1-6
CDR3aa: AWSVQRVWVTSYNSPLH

v_gene: TRBV7-9
d_gene: TRBD1
j_gene: TRBJ1-4
CDR3aa: ASSLSAGGEEEEKLF

v_gene: TRBV30
d_gene: TRBD1
j_gene: TRBJ1-2
CDR3aa: AWSVYRGANYGYT

v_gene: TRBV6-5
d_gene: NA
j_gene: TRBJ1-3
CDR3aa: ASSYSRGGSGNTIY

v_gene: TRBV2
d_gene: TRBD1
j_gene: TRBJ2-7
CDR3aa: ASATGNPSYEQY

v_gene: TRBV19
d_gene: NA
j_gene: TRBJ2-2
CDR3aa: ASSALRGTGELF

v_gene: TRBV19
d_gene: TRBD1
j_gene: TRBJ1-5
CDR3aa: ASKDRYSNQPQH